This T cell receptor (beta chain) was obtained from a study of long-term antiretroviral therapy in people with HIV. Broader study findings: The study found that diversity rose after ART but stayed below transplant donor controls. All time points showed a repertoire dominated by clones expanded before ART.

A v3.0 immunoSEQ assay was performed at survey level. Sequencing used immunoSEQ multiplex PCR; TCRdb keeps in-frame clones, though not all of them. This table holds 20,000 to 30,000 clones, about 80% found once. For this clone: Antigen: not known.

The input for sequencing was unsorted PBMCs, taken 0.7 years before starting antiretroviral therapy. The TCR originated in a man aged 25 to 40 with HIV.

The CDR3 here is CASGRGQGYNEQFF. The CDR3 DNA sequence: TGTGCCAGCGGGCGGGGACAGGGCTACAATGAGCAGTTCTTC. The chain carries TRBV2 and TRBJ2-1; 9 positions match TRBD1. Germline V CDR1 and CDR2: SNHLY, FYNNEI. The V and J ends lost 8 bases and 3 bases, in that order; junction bases with no gene match: 5. This CDR3 region has 14 residues. The full variable domain, with the rest looked up from reference TRBV2 and TRBJ2-1, is EPEVTQTPSHQVTQMGQEVILRCVPISNHLYFYWYRQILGQKVEFLVSFYNNEISEKSEIFDDQFSVERPDGSNFTLKIRSTKLEDSAMYFCASGRGQGYNEQFFGPGTRLTVL.